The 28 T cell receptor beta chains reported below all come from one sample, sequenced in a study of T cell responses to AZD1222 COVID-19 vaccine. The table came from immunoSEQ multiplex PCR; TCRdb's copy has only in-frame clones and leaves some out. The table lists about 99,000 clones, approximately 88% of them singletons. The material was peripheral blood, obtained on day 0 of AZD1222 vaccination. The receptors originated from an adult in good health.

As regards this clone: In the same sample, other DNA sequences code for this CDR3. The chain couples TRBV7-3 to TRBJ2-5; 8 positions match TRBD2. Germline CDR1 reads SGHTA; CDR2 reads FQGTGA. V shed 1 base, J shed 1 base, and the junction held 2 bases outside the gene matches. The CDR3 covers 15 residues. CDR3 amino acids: CASSLRLASQETQYF. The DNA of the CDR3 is TGTGCCAGCAGCTTAAGACTAGCGAGCCAAGAGACCCAGTACTTC.

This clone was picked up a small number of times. CDR3 in DNA: TGTGCCAGCAGCCCGGGGGGCGGTACCTACGAGCAGTACTTC. Translated: CASSPGGGTYEQYF. The gene calls are TRBV5-4 and TRBJ2-7; D is perhaps TRBD2 (7 bases). Between the trimmed V and J ends, which lost 4 bases and 2 bases, there was a span of 13 bases. The CDR3 has 14 amino acids. Germline V gene sequence: CDR1 SGHNT, CDR2 YYREEE (reference sequence).

CDR3 sequence reads: CASSEAGTGRNTIYF. The DNA for the CDR3 is TGTGCCAGCAGTGAAGCGGGGACAGGTCGAAACACCATATATTTT. The chain is built from TRBV6-1 and TRBJ1-3, with 8 bases matching TRBD1. J was trimmed by 5 bases and V by 0 bases; bases with no gene match: 3. Germline assignment: CDR1 MNHNS and CDR2 SASEGT. The CDR3 length is 15 residues.

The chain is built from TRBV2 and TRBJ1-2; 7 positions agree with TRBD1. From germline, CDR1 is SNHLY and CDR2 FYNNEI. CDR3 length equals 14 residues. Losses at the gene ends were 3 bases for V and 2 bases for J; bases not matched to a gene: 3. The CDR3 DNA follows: TGTGCCAGCAGTGACCGGGACAGCAACTATGGCTACACCTTC. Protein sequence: CASSDRDSNYGYTF.

The chain's CDR3 is CASSLDSPLHF. CDR3 coding DNA: TGTGCCAGCAGCTTAGATTCACCCCTCCACTTT. The chain has TRBV7-9 and TRBJ1-6; D unclear. Looked up from germline, CDR1 is SEHNR and CDR2 is FQNEAQ (reference sequence). Deletions cut 1 base from V and 8 bases from J, with 0 bases between. The CDR3 contains 11 residues.

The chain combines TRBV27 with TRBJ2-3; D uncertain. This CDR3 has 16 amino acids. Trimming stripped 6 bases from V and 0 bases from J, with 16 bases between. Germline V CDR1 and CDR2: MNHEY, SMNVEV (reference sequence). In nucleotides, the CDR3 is TGTGCCAGCAGCGAAGGCAGCTTTTATAGCACAGATACGCAGTATTTT. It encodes CASSEGSFYSTDTQYF.

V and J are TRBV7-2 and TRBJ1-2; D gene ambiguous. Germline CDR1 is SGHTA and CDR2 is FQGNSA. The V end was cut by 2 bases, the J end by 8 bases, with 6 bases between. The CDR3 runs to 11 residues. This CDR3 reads CASSLLGGYTF. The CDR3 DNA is TGTGCCAGCAGCTTATTGGGAGGCTACACCTTC.

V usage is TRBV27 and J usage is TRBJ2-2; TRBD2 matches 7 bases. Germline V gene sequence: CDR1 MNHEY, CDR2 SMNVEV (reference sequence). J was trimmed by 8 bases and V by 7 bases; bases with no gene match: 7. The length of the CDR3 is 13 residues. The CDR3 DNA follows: TGTGCCAGCACCCCAAGAGCGGGAGGGGAGCTGTTTTTT. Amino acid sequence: CASTPRAGGELFF.

The CDR3 spells CASSLESYSYEQYF. The CDR3 bases are TGTGCCAGCAGCTTAGAATCCTACTCCTACGAGCAGTACTTC. This chain links TRBV7-6 with TRBJ2-7; D not certain. CDR3 length: 14 amino acids. Germline lookup yields CDR1 SGHVS and CDR2 FNYEAQ. V was shortened by 1 base and J by 0 bases, with 7 bases between the two germline ends. The entire variable domain, with the rest obtained from reference TRBV7-6 and TRBJ2-7, is as follows: GAGVSQSPRYKVTKRGQDVALRCDPISGHVSLYWYRQALGQGPEFLTYFNYEAQQDKSGLPNDRFSAERPEGSISTLTIQRTEQRDSAMYRCASSLESYSYEQYFGPGTRLTVT.

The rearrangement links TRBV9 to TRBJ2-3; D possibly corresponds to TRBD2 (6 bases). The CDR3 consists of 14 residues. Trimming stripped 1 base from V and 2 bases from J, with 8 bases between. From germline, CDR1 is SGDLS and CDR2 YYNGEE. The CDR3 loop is CASSVWGDTDTQYF. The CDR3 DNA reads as TGTGCCAGCAGCGTATGGGGGGACACAGATACGCAGTATTTT.

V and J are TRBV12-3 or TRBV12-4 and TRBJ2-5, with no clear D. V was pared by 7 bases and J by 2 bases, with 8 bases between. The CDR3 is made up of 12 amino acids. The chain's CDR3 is CASTRNQETQYF. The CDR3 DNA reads TGTGCCAGCACTCGTAATCAAGAGACCCAGTACTTC.

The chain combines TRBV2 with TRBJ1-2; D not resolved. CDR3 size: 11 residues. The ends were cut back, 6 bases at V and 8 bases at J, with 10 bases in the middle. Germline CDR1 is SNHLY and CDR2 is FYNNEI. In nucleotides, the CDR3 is TGTGCCAGCAGGCCTCAGGAGGGCTACACCTTC. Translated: CASRPQEGYTF.

This CDR3 is CASSEQVTANYGYTF. The DNA of the CDR3 is TGCGCCAGCAGCGAACAGGTTACTGCTAACTATGGCTACACCTTC. This chain uses TRBV5-1 with TRBJ1-2; D is possibly TRBD1 (5 bases). CDR1 is SGHRS and CDR2 is YFSETQ in the germline V gene. The CDR3 runs to 15 residues. V was trimmed by 4 bases and J by 0 bases, leaving 13 bases between them.

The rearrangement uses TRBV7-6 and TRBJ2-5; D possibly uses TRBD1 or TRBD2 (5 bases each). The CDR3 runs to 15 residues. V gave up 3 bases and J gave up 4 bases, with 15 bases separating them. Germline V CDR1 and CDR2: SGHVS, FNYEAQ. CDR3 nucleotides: TGTGCCAGCAGCTTTGGGACCCCGGGCGGAGAGACCCAGTACTTC. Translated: CASSFGTPGGETQYF.

The CDR3, as DNA: TGTGCCAGCAGCCCCCGGTACGGCAATGAGCAGTTCTTC. Protein product: CASSPRYGNEQFF. The rearrangement links TRBV3-1 (or the pseudogene TRBV3-2) to TRBJ2-1; D call uncertain. Germline V CDR1 and CDR2: LGHDT, YNNKEL (reference sequence). The CDR3 runs to 13 residues. Trimming took 4 bases from V and 6 from J, leaving 10 bases between them.

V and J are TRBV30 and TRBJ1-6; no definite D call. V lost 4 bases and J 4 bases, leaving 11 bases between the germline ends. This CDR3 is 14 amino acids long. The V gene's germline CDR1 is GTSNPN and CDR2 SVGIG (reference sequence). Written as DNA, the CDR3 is TGTGCCTGGAAGGGTGGGCCATATAATTCACCCCTCCACTTT. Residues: CAWKGGPYNSPLHF.

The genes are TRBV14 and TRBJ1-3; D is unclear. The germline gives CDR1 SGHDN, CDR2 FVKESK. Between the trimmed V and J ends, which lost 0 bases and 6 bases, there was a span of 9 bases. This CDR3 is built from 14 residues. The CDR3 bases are TGTGCCAGCAGCCAAGAATGGCAGATAAACACCATATATTTT. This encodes CASSQEWQINTIYF.

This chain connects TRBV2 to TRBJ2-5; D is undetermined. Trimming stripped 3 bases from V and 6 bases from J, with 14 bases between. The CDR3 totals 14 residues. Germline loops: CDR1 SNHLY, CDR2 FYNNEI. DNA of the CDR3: TGTGCCAGCAGTGATAGGCCGTCCTCCCAGACCCAGTACTTC. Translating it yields CASSDRPSSQTQYF.

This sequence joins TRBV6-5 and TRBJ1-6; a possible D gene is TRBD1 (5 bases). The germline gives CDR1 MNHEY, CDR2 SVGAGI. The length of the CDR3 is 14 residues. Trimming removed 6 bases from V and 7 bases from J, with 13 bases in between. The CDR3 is CASSTQEANSPLHF. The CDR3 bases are TGTGCCAGCAGCACACAGGAAGCCAATTCACCCCTCCACTTT.

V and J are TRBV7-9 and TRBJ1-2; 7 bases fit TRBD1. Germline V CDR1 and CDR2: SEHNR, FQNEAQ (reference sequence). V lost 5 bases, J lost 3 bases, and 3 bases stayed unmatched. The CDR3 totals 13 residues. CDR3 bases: TGTGCCAGCAGCCCCGGGACAGACTATGGCTACACCTTC. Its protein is CASSPGTDYGYTF.

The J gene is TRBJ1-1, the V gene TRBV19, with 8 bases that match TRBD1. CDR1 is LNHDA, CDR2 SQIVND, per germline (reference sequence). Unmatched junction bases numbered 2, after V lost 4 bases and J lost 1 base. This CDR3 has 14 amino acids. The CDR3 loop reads CASSKTGENTEAFF. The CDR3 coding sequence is TGTGCCAGTAGTAAGACAGGGGAGAACACTGAAGCTTTCTTT.

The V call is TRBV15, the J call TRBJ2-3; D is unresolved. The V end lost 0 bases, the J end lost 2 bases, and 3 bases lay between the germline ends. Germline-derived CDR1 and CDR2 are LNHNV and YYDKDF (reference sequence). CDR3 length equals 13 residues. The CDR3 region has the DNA TGTGCCACCAGCAGAGAATCCACAGATACGCAGTATTTT. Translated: CATSRESTDTQYF.

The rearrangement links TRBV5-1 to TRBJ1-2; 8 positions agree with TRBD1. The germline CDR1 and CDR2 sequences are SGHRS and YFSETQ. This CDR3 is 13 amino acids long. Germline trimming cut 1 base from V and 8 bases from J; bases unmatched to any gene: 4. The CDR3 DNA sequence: TGCGCCAGCAGCTTGCTACAGGGGGAGGGCTACACCTTC. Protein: CASSLLQGEGYTF.

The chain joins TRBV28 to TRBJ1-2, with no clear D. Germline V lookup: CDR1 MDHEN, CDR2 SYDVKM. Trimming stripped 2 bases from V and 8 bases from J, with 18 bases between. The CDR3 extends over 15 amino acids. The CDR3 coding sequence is TGTGCCAGCAGTTTAGCTGGAATGTCGAGGTCAGGCTACACCTTC. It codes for CASSLAGMSRSGYTF.

The CDR3 loop reads CACKGQRNQPQHF. In DNA form, the CDR3 reads TGTGCCTGTAAGGGACAGAGAAATCAGCCCCAGCATTTT. V and J are TRBV30 and TRBJ1-5; 7 bases are shared with TRBD1. V was pared by 6 bases and J by 4 bases, with 6 bases of the junction left unmatched. Germline lookup yields CDR1 GTSNPN and CDR2 SVGIG (reference sequence). CDR3 size: 13 residues.

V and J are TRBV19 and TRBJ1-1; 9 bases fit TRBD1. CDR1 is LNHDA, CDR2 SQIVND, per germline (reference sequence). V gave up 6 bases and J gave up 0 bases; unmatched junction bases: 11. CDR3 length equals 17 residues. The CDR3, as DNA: TGTGCCAGTAGCACGACCGGGACAGGGAGTATGAACACTGAAGCTTTCTTT. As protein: CASSTTGTGSMNTEAFF. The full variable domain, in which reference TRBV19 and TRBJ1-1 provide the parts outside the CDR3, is DGGITQSPKYLFRKEGQNVTLSCEQNLNHDAMYWYRQDPGQGLRLIYYSQIVNDFQKGDIAEGYSVSREKKESFPLTVTSAQKNPTAFYLCASSTTGTGSMNTEAFFGQGTRLTVV.

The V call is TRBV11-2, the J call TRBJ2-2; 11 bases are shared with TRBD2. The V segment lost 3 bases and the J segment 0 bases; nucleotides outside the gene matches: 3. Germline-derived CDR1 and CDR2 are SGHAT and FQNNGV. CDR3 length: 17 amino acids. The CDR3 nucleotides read TGTGCCAGCAGCTTCTCACTAGCGGGAGCGAACACCGGGGAGCTGTTTTTT. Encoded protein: CASSFSLAGANTGELFF.

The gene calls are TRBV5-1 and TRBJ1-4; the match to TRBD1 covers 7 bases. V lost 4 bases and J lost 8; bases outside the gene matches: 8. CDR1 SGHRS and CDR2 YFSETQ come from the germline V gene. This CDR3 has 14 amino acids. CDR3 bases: TGCGCCAGCAGCGATACAGGGGCGGGGGAAAAACTGTTTTTT. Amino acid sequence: CASSDTGAGEKLFF.